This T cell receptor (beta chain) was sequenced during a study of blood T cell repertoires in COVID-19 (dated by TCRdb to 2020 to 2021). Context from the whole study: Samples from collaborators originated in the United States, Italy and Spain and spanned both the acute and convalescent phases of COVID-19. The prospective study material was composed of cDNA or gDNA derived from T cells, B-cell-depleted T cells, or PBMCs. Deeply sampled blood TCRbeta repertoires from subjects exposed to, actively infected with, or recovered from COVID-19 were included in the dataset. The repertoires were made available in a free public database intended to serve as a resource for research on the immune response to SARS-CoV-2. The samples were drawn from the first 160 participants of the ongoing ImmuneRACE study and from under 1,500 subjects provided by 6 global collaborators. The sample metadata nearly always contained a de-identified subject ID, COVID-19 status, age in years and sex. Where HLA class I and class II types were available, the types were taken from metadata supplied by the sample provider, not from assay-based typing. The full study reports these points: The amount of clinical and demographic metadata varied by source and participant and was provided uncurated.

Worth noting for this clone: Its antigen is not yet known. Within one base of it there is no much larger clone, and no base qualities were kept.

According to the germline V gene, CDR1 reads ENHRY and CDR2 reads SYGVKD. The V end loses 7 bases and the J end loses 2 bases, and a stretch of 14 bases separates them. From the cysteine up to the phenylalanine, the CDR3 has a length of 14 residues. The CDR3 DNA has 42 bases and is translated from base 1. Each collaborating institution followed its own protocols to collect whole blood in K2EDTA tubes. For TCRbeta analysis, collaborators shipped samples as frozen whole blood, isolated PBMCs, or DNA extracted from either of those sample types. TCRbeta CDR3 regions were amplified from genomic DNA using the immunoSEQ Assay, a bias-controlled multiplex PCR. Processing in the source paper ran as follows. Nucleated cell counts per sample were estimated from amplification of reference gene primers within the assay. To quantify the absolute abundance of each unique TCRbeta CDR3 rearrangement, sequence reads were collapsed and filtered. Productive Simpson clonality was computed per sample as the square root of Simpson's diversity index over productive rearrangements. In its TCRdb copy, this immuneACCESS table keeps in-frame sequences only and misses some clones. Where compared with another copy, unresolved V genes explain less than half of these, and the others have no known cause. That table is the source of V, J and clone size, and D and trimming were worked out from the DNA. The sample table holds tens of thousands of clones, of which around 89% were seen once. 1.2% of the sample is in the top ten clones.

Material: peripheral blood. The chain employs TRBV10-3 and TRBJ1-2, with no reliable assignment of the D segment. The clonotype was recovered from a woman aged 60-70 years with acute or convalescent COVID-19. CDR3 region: CAINPSQANYGYTF. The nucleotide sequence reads TGTGCCATCAATCCGAGCCAGGCGAACTATGGCTACACCTTC.